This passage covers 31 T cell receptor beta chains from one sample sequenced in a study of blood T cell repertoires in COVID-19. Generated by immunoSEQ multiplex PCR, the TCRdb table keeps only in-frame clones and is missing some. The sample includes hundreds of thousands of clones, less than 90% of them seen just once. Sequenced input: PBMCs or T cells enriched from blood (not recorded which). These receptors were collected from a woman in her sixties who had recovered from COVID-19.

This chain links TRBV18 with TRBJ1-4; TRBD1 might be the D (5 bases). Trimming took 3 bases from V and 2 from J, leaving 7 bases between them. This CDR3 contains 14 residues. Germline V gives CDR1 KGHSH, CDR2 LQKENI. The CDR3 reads CASSPRGTNEKLFF. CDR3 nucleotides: TGTGCCAGCTCACCTCGGGGGACTAATGAAAAACTGTTTTTT.

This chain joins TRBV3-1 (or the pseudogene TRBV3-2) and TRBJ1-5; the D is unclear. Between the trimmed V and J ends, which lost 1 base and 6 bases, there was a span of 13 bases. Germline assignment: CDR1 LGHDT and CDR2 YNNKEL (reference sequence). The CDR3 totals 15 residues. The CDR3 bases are TGTGCCAGCAGCCAAGGGACCCCGGGGTTTCAGCCCCAGCATTTT. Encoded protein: CASSQGTPGFQPQHF.

The CDR3 DNA reads TGTGCCAGCCGTTTCGGACAGTTTAGCAATCAGCCCCAGCATTTT. Translated: CASRFGQFSNQPQHF. V gene TRBV6-5 combines with J gene TRBJ1-5, with D perhaps TRBD1 (6 bases). Trimming took off 8 bases at V and 0 bases at J, with 14 bases between the two ends. Germline-derived CDR1 and CDR2 are MNHEY and SVGAGI. CDR3 length equals 15 residues.

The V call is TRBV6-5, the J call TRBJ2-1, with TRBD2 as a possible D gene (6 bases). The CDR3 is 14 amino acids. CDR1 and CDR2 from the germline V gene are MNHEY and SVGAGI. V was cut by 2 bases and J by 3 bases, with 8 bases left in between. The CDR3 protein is CASSYAGIYNEQFF. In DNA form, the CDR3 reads TGTGCCAGCAGTTACGCGGGAATCTACAATGAGCAGTTCTTC.

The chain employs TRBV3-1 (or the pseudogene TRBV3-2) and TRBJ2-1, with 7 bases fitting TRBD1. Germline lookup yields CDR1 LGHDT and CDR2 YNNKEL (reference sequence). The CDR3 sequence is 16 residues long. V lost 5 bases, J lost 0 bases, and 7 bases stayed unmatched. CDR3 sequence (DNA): TGTGCCAGCAGCGAATACAGGGGCAGCTCCTACAATGAGCAGTTCTTC. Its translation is CASSEYRGSSYNEQFF.

In nucleotides, the CDR3 is TGTGCCACCAGTGATATGCTCAGCTCCTACAATGAGCAGTTCTTC. This gives the protein CATSDMLSSYNEQFF. This chain links TRBV24-1 with TRBJ2-1; no definite D call. From germline, CDR1 is KGHDR and CDR2 SFDVKD. CDR3 length: 15 residues. Trimming removed 3 bases at V and 0 bases at J, with 8 bases between.

The CDR3 DNA reads TGTGCCAGCAGCTTACAGGGATGGACTGAAGCTTTCTTT. The encoded protein is CASSLQGWTEAFF. The rearrangement uses TRBV5-5 and TRBJ1-1; tentatively, D is TRBD1 (6 bases). V lost 2 bases and J lost 5, with 10 bases in between. This CDR3 is built from 13 residues. Germline CDR1 SGHKS, CDR2 YYEKEE (reference sequence).

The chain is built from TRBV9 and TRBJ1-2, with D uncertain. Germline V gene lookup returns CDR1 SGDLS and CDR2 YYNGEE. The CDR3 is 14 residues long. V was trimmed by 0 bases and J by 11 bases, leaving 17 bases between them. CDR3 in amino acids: CASSVEYIGVGYTF. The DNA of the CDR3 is TGTGCCAGCAGCGTAGAGTACATCGGGGTCGGATACACCTTC.

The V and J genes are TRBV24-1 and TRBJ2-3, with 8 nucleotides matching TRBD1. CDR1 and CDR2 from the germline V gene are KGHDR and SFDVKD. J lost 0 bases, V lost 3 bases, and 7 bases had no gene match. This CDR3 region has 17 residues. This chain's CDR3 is CATSDAGTGSSTDTQYF. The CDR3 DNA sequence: TGTGCCACCAGTGATGCCGGGACAGGCTCAAGCACAGATACGCAGTATTTT.

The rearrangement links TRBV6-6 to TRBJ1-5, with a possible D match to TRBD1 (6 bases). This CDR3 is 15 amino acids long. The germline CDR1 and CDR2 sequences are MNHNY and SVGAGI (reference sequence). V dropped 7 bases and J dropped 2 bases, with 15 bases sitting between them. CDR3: CASTGGGLGNQPQHF. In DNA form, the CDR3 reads TGTGCCAGCACGGGGGGCGGTTTGGGCAATCAGCCCCAGCATTTT.

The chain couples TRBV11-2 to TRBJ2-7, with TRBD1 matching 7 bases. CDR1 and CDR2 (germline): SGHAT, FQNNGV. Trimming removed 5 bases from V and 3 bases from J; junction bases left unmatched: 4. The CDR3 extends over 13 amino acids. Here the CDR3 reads CASSPSGGYEQYV. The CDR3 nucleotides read TGTGCCAGCAGCCCATCAGGGGGCTACGAGCAGTACGTC.

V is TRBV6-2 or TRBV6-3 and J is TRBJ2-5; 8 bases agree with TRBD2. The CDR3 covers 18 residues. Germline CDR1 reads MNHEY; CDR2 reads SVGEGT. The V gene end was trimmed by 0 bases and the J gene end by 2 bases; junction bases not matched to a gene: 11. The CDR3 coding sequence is TGTGCCAGCAGTTACTCGAAGGGCCGGGGGGGTTGGCAAGAGACCCAGTACTTC. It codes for CASSYSKGRGGWQETQYF.

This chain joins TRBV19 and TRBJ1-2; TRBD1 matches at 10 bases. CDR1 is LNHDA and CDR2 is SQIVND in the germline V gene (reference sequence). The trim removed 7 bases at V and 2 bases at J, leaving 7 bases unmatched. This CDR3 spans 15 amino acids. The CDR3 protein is CASNSPGQGNYGYTF. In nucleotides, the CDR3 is TGTGCCAGTAACTCCCCGGGACAGGGGAACTATGGCTACACCTTC.

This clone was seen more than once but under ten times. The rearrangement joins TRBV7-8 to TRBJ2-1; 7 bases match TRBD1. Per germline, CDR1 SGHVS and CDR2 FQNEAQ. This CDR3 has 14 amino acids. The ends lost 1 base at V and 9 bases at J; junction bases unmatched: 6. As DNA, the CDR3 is TGTGCCAGCAGCTTAGTTGGGACAGCAATTGAGCAGTTCTTC. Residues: CASSLVGTAIEQFF.

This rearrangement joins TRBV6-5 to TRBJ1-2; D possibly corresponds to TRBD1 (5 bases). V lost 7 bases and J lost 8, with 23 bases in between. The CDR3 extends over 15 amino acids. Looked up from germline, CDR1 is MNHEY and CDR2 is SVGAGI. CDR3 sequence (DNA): TGTGCCAGCACCCCCCAGACAGTCGGGTGGTCCGGCTACACCTTC. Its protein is CASTPQTVGWSGYTF.

CDR3 in DNA: TGTGCCAGCTCAACGAAGGGCGGGAGCACAGATACGCAGTATTTT. As protein: CASSTKGGSTDTQYF. V gene TRBV18 combines with J gene TRBJ2-3, with D perhaps TRBD2 (5 bases). The CDR3 extends over 15 amino acids. Trimming cost V 5 bases and J 0 bases, with 12 bases left between them. In germline, CDR1 is KGHSH, CDR2 LQKENI.

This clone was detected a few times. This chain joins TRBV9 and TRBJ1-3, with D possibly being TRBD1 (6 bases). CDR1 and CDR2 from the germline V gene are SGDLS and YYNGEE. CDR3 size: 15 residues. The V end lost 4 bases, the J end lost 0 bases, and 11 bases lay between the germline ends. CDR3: CASSPQGGSGNTIYF. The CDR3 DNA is TGTGCCAGCAGCCCCCAAGGGGGCTCTGGAAACACCATATATTTT.

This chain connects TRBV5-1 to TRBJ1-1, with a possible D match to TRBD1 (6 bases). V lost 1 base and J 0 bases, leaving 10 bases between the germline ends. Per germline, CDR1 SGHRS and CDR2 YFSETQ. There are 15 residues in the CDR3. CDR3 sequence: CASSLNGQMNTEAFF. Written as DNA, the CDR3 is TGCGCCAGCAGCTTGAATGGACAGATGAACACTGAAGCTTTCTTT.

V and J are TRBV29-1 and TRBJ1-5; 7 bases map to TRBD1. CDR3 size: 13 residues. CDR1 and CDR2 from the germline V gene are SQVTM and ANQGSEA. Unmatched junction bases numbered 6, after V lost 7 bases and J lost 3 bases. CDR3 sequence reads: CSAKQGNNQPQHF. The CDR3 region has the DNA TGCAGCGCTAAACAGGGGAACAATCAGCCCCAGCATTTT.

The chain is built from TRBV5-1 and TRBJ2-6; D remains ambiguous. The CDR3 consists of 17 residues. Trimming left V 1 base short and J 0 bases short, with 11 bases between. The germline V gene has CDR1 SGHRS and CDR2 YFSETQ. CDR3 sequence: CASSLTSGRSGANVLTF. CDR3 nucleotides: TGCGCCAGCAGCTTGACTTCAGGCCGCTCTGGGGCCAACGTCCTGACTTTC.

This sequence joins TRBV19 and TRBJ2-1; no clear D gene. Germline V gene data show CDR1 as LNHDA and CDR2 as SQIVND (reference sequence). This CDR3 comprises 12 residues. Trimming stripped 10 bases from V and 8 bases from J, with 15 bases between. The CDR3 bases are TGTGCCACCCGATCCGATACTCATGAGCAGTTCTTC. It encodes CATRSDTHEQFF.

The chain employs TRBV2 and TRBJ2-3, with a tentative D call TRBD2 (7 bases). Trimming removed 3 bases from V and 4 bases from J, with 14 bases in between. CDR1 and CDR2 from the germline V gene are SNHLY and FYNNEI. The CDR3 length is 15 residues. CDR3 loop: CASSDRGAQADTQYF. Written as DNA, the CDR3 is TGTGCCAGCAGTGATCGGGGGGCGCAGGCAGATACGCAGTATTTT.

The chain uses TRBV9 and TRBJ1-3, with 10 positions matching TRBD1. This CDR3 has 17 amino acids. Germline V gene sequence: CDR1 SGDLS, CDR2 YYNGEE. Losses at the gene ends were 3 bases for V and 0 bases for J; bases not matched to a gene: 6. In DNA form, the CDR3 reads TGTGCCAGCAGCGACGGGACAGGGGCCTCCTCTGGAAACACCATATATTTT. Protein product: CASSDGTGASSGNTIYF. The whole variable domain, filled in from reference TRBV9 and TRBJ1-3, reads DSGVTQTPKHLITATGQRVTLRCSPRSGDLSVYWYQQSLDQGLQFLIQYYNGEERAKGNILERFSAQQFPDLHSELNLSSLELGDSALYFCASSDGTGASSGNTIYFGEGSWLTVV.

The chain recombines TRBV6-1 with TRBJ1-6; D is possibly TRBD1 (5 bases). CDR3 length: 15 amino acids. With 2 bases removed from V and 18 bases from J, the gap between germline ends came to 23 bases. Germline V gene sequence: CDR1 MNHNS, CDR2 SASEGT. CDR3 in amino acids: CASSELGGTLPGNHF. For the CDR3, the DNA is TGTGCCAGCAGTGAACTGGGAGGGACCCTCCCTGGTAACCACTTT.

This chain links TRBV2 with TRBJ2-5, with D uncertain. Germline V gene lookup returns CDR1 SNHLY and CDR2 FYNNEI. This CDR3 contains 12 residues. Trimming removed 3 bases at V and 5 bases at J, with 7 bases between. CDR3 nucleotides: TGTGCCAGCAGTGAGACTGAGGAGACCCAGTACTTC. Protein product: CASSETEETQYF.

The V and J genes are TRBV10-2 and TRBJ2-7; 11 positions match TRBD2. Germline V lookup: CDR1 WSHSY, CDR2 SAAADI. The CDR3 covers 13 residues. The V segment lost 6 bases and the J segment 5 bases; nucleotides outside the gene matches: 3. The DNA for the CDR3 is TGCGCCAGCAGGGGACTAGCGGCCCACGAGCAGTACGTC. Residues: CASRGLAAHEQYV.

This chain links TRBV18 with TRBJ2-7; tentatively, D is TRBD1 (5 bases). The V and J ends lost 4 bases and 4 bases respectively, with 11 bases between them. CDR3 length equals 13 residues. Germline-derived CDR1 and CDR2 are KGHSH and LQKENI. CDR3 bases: TGTGCCAGCTCACTCGCCAAGGGGTACGAGCAGTACGTC. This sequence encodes CASSLAKGYEQYV.

CDR3 nucleotides: TGTGCCAGCAGCGATATGAGGAAGCGGAACACTGAAGCTTTCTTT. It is translated as CASSDMRKRNTEAFF. The chain joins TRBV13 to TRBJ1-1, with no clear D. CDR1 and CDR2 from the germline V gene are PRHDT and FYEKMQ (reference sequence). The CDR3 covers 15 residues. V lost 5 bases and J 1 base, leaving 14 bases between the germline ends.

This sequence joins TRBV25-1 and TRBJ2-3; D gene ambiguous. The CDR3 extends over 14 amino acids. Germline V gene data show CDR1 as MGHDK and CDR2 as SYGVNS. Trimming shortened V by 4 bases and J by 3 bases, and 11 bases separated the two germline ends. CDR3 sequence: CASSGVAETDTQYF. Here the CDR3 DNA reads TGTGCCAGCAGTGGAGTGGCGGAGACAGATACGCAGTATTTT.

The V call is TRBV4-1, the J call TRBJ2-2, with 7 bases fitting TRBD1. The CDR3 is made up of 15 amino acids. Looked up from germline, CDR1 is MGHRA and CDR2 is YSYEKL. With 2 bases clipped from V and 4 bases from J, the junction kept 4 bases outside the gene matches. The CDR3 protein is CASSQYRGATGELFF. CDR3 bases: TGCGCCAGCAGCCAATACAGGGGAGCCACCGGGGAGCTGTTTTTT.

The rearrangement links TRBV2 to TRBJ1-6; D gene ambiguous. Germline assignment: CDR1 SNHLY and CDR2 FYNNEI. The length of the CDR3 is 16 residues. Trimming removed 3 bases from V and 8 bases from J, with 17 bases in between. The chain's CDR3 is CASSEHKGGKDSPLHF. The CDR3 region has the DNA TGTGCCAGCAGTGAGCACAAAGGAGGAAAAGATTCACCCCTCCACTTT. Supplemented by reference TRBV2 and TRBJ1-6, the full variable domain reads EPEVTQTPSHQVTQMGQEVILRCVPISNHLYFYWYRQILGQKVEFLVSFYNNEISEKSEIFDDQFSVERPDGSNFTLKIRSTKLEDSAMYFCASSEHKGGKDSPLHFGNGTRLTVT.